The clone carrying this T cell receptor beta chain was seen only a few times. The source of the sample is a study of blood T cell repertoires in COVID-19. Turning to the study itself: T cells, B-cell-depleted T cells, or PBMCs supplied cDNA or gDNA.

The assay was immunoSEQ multiplex PCR, and TCRdb's table has in-frame clones only and misses some. There are 80,000 to 100,000 clones in the sample; over 70% occur only once, and roughly 8.2% lies in the top ten. The sample consisted of peripheral blood. This TCR was recovered from a man aged 50-60 years who had recovered from COVID-19.

The CDR3 spells CASSRNRGDTQYF. CDR3 DNA sequence: TGCGCCAGCAGCAGGAACAGGGGGGATACGCAGTATTTT. The chain has TRBV5-1 and TRBJ2-3, with 8 bases matching TRBD1. The CDR3 covers 13 residues. V dropped 4 bases and J dropped 6; count of bases not matched to a gene: 4. Per germline, CDR1 SGHRS and CDR2 YFSETQ. Using reference TRBV5-1 and TRBJ2-3 for the parts outside the CDR3, the full variable domain is KAGVTQTPRYLIKTRGQQVTLSCSPISGHRSVSWYQQTPGQGLQFLFEYFSETQRNKGNFPGRFSGRQFSNSRSEMNVSTLELGDSALYLCASSRNRGDTQYFGPGTRLTVL.